One sample yielded the 16 T cell receptor beta chains listed below, sequenced in a study of blood T cell repertoires in COVID-19. TCRdb's table, derived via immunoSEQ multiplex PCR, lists solely in-frame clones and lacks some. In the table there are roughly 280,000 clones, approximately 89% of which are singletons. The specimen sequenced was PBMCs or T cells enriched from blood (not recorded which). Source of these receptors: a man in his forties who had been exposed to COVID-19.

The chain combines TRBV5-1 with TRBJ1-2; D remains unclear. Trimming took 0 bases from V and 6 from J, leaving 9 bases between them. This CDR3 region has 13 residues. CDR1 SGHRS and CDR2 YFSETQ come from the germline V gene. The chain's CDR3 is CASSLDPVNGYTF. The CDR3 DNA sequence: TGCGCCAGCAGCTTGGATCCAGTCAATGGCTACACCTTC. Complete variable domain (other parts from reference TRBV5-1 and TRBJ1-2): KAGVTQTPRYLIKTRGQQVTLSCSPISGHRSVSWYQQTPGQGLQFLFEYFSETQRNKGNFPGRFSGRQFSNSRSEMNVSTLELGDSALYLCASSLDPVNGYTFGSGTRLTVV.

The chain joins TRBV28 to TRBJ2-6; D remains unclear. Germline CDR1 and CDR2: MDHEN and SYDVKM. The germline V and J ends were trimmed by 3 bases and 0 bases, with 12 bases remaining between them. The CDR3 extends over 17 amino acids. CDR3 in amino acids: CASSFELRLSGANVLTF. The CDR3 DNA sequence: TGTGCCAGCAGTTTCGAACTTCGCCTCTCTGGGGCCAACGTCCTGACTTTC.

The rearrangement joins TRBV6-2 or TRBV6-3 to TRBJ2-7; 10 bases are shared with TRBD2. V shed 5 bases, J shed 3 bases, and the junction held 7 bases outside the gene matches. The germline CDR1 and CDR2 sequences are MNHEY and SVGEGT. The CDR3 is made up of 15 amino acids. The CDR3 sequence is CASSPDSGRLYEQYF. The CDR3 nucleotides are TGTGCCAGCAGTCCCGATAGCGGGAGGCTCTACGAGCAGTACTTC.

The chain carries TRBV10-3 and TRBJ1-1; 10 bases agree with TRBD1. Germline assignment: CDR1 ENHRY and CDR2 SYGVKD. V shed 5 bases and J 8 bases; nucleotides not matched to a gene: 8. This CDR3 spans 14 amino acids. The DNA for the CDR3 is TGTGCCATCAGTACGGGACAGGGGATGAGGGAAGCTTTCTTT. Protein: CAISTGQGMREAFF.

The chain carries TRBV28 and TRBJ2-5; 10 positions match TRBD1. The V and J ends lost 6 bases and 5 bases, in that order; junction bases with no gene match: 9. This CDR3 spans 15 amino acids. Germline values: CDR1 MDHEN, CDR2 SYDVKM. CDR3: CASSVSTGGAETQYF. CDR3 nucleotides: TGTGCCAGCAGCGTCTCGACAGGGGGCGCGGAGACCCAGTACTTC.

For the CDR3, the DNA is TGCGCCAGCAGCCCGTTTTTACAGGGAAACAATGAGCAGTTCTTC. Protein: CASSPFLQGNNEQFF. The rearrangement links TRBV5-1 to TRBJ2-1; tentatively, D is TRBD1 (6 bases). This CDR3 is built from 15 residues. V was trimmed by 4 bases and J by 5 bases, leaving 16 bases between them. Germline V gene sequence: CDR1 SGHRS, CDR2 YFSETQ.

The chain links TRBV6-5 to TRBJ2-1; D is undetermined. Trimming left V 3 bases short and J 0 bases short, with 9 bases between. The CDR3 contains 15 residues. The germline gives CDR1 MNHEY, CDR2 SVGAGI. Here the CDR3 reads CASSYLSGSYNEQFF. CDR3 nucleotide sequence: TGTGCCAGCAGTTATCTTTCAGGCTCCTACAATGAGCAGTTCTTC.

This clone showed up just once. V is TRBV25-1 and J is TRBJ1-3, with TRBD1 as a possible D gene (6 bases). The V and J ends lost 6 bases and 2 bases respectively, with 14 bases between them. The CDR3 has 15 amino acids. CDR1 is MGHDK, CDR2 SYGVNS, per germline. The CDR3 spells CASSGDNWTGNTIYF. In nucleotides, the CDR3 is TGTGCCAGCAGCGGGGACAATTGGACTGGAAACACCATATATTTT.

V gene TRBV27 combines with J gene TRBJ1-5, with no clear D. This CDR3 comprises 16 residues. The germline gives CDR1 MNHEY, CDR2 SMNVEV (reference sequence). The V and J ends lost 1 base and 5 bases respectively, with 15 bases between them. CDR3 region: CASSLYARLPHQPQHF. In DNA, the CDR3 is TGTGCCAGCAGTTTATATGCCAGGCTACCGCATCAGCCCCAGCATTTT.

V usage is TRBV7-9 and J usage is TRBJ2-1; D is possibly TRBD2 (5 bases). CDR3 length: 14 amino acids. The V and J ends lost 6 bases and 1 base respectively, with 10 bases between them. Germline assignment: CDR1 SEHNR and CDR2 FQNEAQ (reference sequence). CDR3 sequence: CASRPDLSYNEQFF. The CDR3 DNA reads as TGTGCCAGCAGACCGGACTTATCCTACAATGAGCAGTTCTTC.

This chain links TRBV30 with TRBJ2-7, with TRBD2 identical over 8 bases. Germline assignment: CDR1 GTSNPN and CDR2 SVGIG (reference sequence). There are 14 residues in the CDR3. Germline trimming cut 3 bases from V and 3 bases from J; bases unmatched to any gene: 7. The CDR3 DNA sequence: TGTGCCTGGAGAGGTAGCGGGAATGACTACGAGCAGTACTTC. Its protein product is CAWRGSGNDYEQYF.

V usage is TRBV3-1 (or the pseudogene TRBV3-2) and J usage is TRBJ1-6; D possibly corresponds to TRBD1 (6 bases). With 2 bases removed from V and 2 bases from J, the gap between germline ends came to 13 bases. This CDR3 is built from 17 residues. Germline lookup yields CDR1 LGHDT and CDR2 YNNKEL (reference sequence). CDR3 loop: CASSQLTGIPYNSPLHF. CDR3 bases: TGTGCCAGCAGCCAACTCACAGGGATTCCCTATAATTCACCCCTCCACTTT.

The chain has TRBV10-3 and TRBJ2-7; 9 bases agree with TRBD2. CDR1 and CDR2 (germline): ENHRY, SYGVKD. The V and J ends lost 6 bases and 2 bases, in that order; junction bases with no gene match: 5. The CDR3 covers 14 residues. The DNA of the CDR3 is TGTGCCATCAGAGACTCTAGCGGGGCCTACGAGCAGTACTTC. Translated: CAIRDSSGAYEQYF.

The V gene is TRBV4-1, the J gene TRBJ1-1; 10 nucleotides align to TRBD1. CDR1 MGHRA and CDR2 YSYEKL come from the germline V gene. The CDR3 has 17 residues. V lost 3 bases, J lost 6 bases, and 13 bases stayed unmatched. This CDR3 reads CASSQWTGGKYQSEAFF. DNA of the CDR3: TGCGCCAGCAGCCAGTGGACAGGGGGGAAATATCAGTCTGAAGCTTTCTTT.

The rearrangement joins TRBV19 to TRBJ1-2; a possible D gene is TRBD1 (5 bases). Germline values: CDR1 LNHDA, CDR2 SQIVND (reference sequence). V shed 3 bases and J shed 7 bases, with 6 bases lying between them. CDR3 size: 11 residues. This CDR3 is CASSMGGGYTF. Written as DNA, the CDR3 is TGTGCCAGTAGTATGGGGGGTGGCTACACCTTC.

This clone showed up just once. CDR3: CASSTWGQPQHF. As DNA, the CDR3 is TGTGCCAGCAGCACATGGGGCCAGCCCCAGCATTTT. V usage is TRBV27 and J usage is TRBJ1-5; tentatively, D is TRBD1 (5 bases). Germline CDR1 MNHEY, CDR2 SMNVEV (reference sequence). V lost 6 bases, J lost 7 bases, and 10 bases lay in between. This CDR3 is built from 12 residues.